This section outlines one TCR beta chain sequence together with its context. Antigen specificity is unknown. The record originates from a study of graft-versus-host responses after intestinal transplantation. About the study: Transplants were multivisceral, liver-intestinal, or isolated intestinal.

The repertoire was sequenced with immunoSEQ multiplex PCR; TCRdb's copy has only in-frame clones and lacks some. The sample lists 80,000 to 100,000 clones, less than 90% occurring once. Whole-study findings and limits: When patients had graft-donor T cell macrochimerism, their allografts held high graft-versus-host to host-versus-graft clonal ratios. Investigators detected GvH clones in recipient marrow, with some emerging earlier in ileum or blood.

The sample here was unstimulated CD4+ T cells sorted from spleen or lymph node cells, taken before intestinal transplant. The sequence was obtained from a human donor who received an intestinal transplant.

This CDR3 reads CASSVPGTGKISPLHF. As DNA, the CDR3 is TGTGCCAGCAGTGTCCCCGGGACAGGGAAAATTTCACCCCTCCACTTT. The chain has TRBV6-6 and TRBJ1-6; 9 positions match TRBD1. V gave up 5 bases and J gave up 9 bases; unmatched junction bases: 11. This CDR3 is 16 amino acids long. The germline V gene has CDR1 MNHNY and CDR2 SVGAGI (reference sequence).